This T cell receptor (beta chain) comes out of a study of blood T cells in healthy people across ages. Findings and caveats of the study: Per million T cells, TCR beta diversity dropped roughly linearly as age increased. From one million sequenced T cells, diversity estimates were lower bounds.

This clonotype has just a few counts. The antigen remains undetermined. With 0 bases removed from V and 1 base from J, the gap between germline ends came to 7 bases. This CDR3 region has 15 residues. Germline loops: CDR1 MNHNS, CDR2 SASEGT. The authors ran a second PCR of about 6 to 11 cycles using a sample-barcoded 5' primer and a J-beta primer mix. Every molecule of cDNA carried a tag from a template-switch adaptor with 12 random nucleotides. MiXCR, run by TCRdb on the 5' RACE reads, gives a single entry per CDR3 protein. Here the sample spans 1.5 million or so distinct CDR3 sequences, approximately 42% being singletons. The sample, approximately 11 milliliters of peripheral blood, was drawn from each donor.

The sequence was collected from a woman younger than 30 in good health. The material sequenced was blood. This chain uses TRBV6-1 with TRBJ1-5, with no clear D. The CDR3, as DNA: TGTGCCAGCAGTGAAGCCCGTCTAAGCAATCAGCCCCAGCATTTT. It is translated as CASSEARLSNQPQHF.